One sample yielded the 20 T cell receptor beta chains listed below, sequenced in a study of regulatory T cells in long-lasting Graves disease. iRepertoire HTBI primers and Arm-PCR of CDR3 regions built TCR beta libraries. TCRdb ran MiXCR on the multiplex PCR reads and lists one entry per CDR3 protein. The sample holds 350,000 to 550,000 distinct CDR3 sequences; 14% to 15% are singletons and the top ten take approximately 15%. Time point of the sample: newly diagnosed GD, antithyroid drugs for less than 3 months. PBMC RNA served as the TCR library source. The sample was also reused in another study, on T cells in Graves' hyperthyroidism and ophthalmopathy.

This specimen consisted of peripheral blood mononuclear cells (PBMCs), obtained at new diagnosis, from a patient treated with antithyroid drugs. Receptors were obtained from a woman aged 25 to 45 with Graves disease.

Ten or more counts support this clonotype. The chain has TRBV18 and TRBJ1-5, with D tentatively TRBD1 (6 bases). Germline assignment: CDR1 KGHSH and CDR2 LQKENI. V was trimmed by 4 bases and J by 5 bases, leaving 24 bases between them. The CDR3 sequence is 18 residues long. The CDR3 DNA reads as TGTGCCAGCTCACGCCGACAGGACCCAACCTCAATCCATCAGCCCCAGCATTTT. This encodes CASSRRQDPTSIHQPQHF.

This clonotype came up a few times. The chain employs TRBV9 and TRBJ2-5; D possibly corresponds to TRBD2 (5 bases). The CDR3 extends over 13 amino acids. The germline V gene encodes CDR1 SGDLS and CDR2 YYNGEE. V lost 4 bases, J lost 7 bases, and 14 bases lay in between. CDR3 in DNA: TGTGCCAGCAGCCGCGCCGGCCGGGGGACCCAGTACTTC. Its protein is CASSRAGRGTQYF.

The V gene is TRBV19, the J gene TRBJ2-5, with 8 bases aligning to TRBD1. The end of the DNA is better explained by TRBJ2-7, so the J call may be wrong. CDR1 is LNHDA, CDR2 SQIVND, per germline (reference sequence). The CDR3 has 16 amino acids. The CDR3 reads CASWPTFRQGSHEQYF. In nucleotides, the CDR3 is TGTGCCAGTTGGCCTACCTTTCGACAGGGGTCCCACGAGCAGTACTTC.

This clonotype was counted ten times or more. The rearrangement uses TRBV7-8 and TRBJ2-3; TRBD1 is a possible D gene (5 bases). CDR3 length: 11 residues. Germline V gene lookup returns CDR1 SGHVS and CDR2 FQNEAQ. V dropped 4 bases and J dropped 14 bases, with 13 bases sitting between them. As DNA, the CDR3 is TGTGCCAGCAGCTCTGGGGCCAGGATGTATTTT. Translation gives CASSSGARMYF.

This clonotype was observed many times. CDR3 sequence: CASSLHSGEQYF. CDR3 DNA: TGTGCCAGCAGTTTACACTCGGGCGAGCAGTACTTC. The chain joins TRBV12-3 or TRBV12-4 to TRBJ2-7; no firm D call. Trimming took 2 bases from V and 6 from J, leaving 8 bases between them. This CDR3 is built from 12 residues.

The table lists this clonotype with many counts. The chain combines TRBV29-1 with TRBJ2-7; tentatively, D is TRBD1 (6 bases). Trimming removed 0 bases from V and 0 bases from J, with 9 bases in between. This CDR3 is built from 14 residues. CDR1 and CDR2 from the germline V gene are SQVTM and ANQGSEA. CDR3 region: CSVEERDTSYEQYF. The DNA of the CDR3 is TGCAGCGTTGAAGAAAGGGACACCTCCTACGAGCAGTACTTC.

V gene TRBV29-1 combines with J gene TRBJ2-2; D gene ambiguous. The CDR3 has 12 residues. CDR1 SQVTM and CDR2 ANQGSEA come from the germline V gene. V was trimmed by 6 bases and J by 3 bases, leaving 8 bases between them. The CDR3 DNA follows: TGCAGCGTCAGGTCCGACACCGGGGAGCTGTTTTTT. It codes for CSVRSDTGELFF.

Comment on this clonotype: Only one base separates this from a far larger clonotype, so it likely reflects a read error. The chain couples TRBV16 to TRBJ2-5; 7 bases fit TRBD1. Germline assignment: CDR1 KGHSY and CDR2 FQNENV. J gave up 3 bases and V 4 bases, and 5 bases lay outside the gene matches. The CDR3 covers 14 residues. CDR3 loop: CASSPTGMEETQYF. The CDR3 DNA sequence: TGTGCCAGCAGCCCGACAGGGATGGAAGAGACCCAGTACTTC.

There are many counts of this clonotype. The rearrangement links TRBV2 to TRBJ1-6; 9 bases are a match to TRBD1. This CDR3 spans 16 amino acids. J gave up 9 bases and V 6 bases, and 12 bases lay outside the gene matches. Germline V gene sequence: CDR1 SNHLY, CDR2 FYNNEI. CDR3 in amino acids: CASRNQLQGAVSPLHF. CDR3 DNA: TGTGCCAGCAGGAACCAATTACAGGGGGCAGTTTCACCCCTCCACTTT.

This clonotype has ten or more counts. V is TRBV20-1 and J is TRBJ1-2; no reliable D call. The V gene's germline CDR1 is DFQATT and CDR2 SNEGSKA (reference sequence). Trimming took 5 bases from V and 3 from J, leaving 10 bases between them. The CDR3 totals 12 residues. The CDR3 coding sequence is TGCAGTGCTGATCGGGGAGACTATGGCTACACCTTC. Translating gives CSADRGDYGYTF.

The table lists this clonotype with many counts. The CDR3 nucleotides are TGTGCCAGCAGCGGTAATAGGGGGACTGAGAACACCGGGGAGCTGTTTTTT. Protein sequence: CASSGNRGTENTGELFF. This sequence joins TRBV11-2 and TRBJ2-2, with D possibly being TRBD1 or TRBD2 (6 bases each). The CDR3 consists of 17 residues. Germline V gene sequence: CDR1 SGHAT, CDR2 FQNNGV. The ends were cut back, 5 bases at V and 1 base at J, with 17 bases in the middle.

Ten or more counts support this clonotype. The rearrangement uses TRBV2 and TRBJ2-1, with 8 bases lining up with TRBD1. Germline CDR1 is SNHLY and CDR2 is FYNNEI. The CDR3 covers 12 residues. V trimming: 6 bases; J trimming: 8 bases; junction bases outside the gene matches: 3. The DNA for the CDR3 is TGTGCCAGCAGAGACAGGGGTGATGAGCAGTTCTTC. Its translation is CASRDRGDEQFF.

This clonotype was counted ten times or more. V and J are TRBV7-3 and TRBJ1-2; no reliable D call. The germline V and J ends were trimmed by 0 bases and 1 base, with 9 bases remaining between them. Germline lookup yields CDR1 SGHTA and CDR2 FQGTGA. This CDR3 contains 15 residues. This CDR3 reads CASSLTGRDNYGYTF. CDR3 DNA: TGTGCCAGCAGCTTAACAGGGCGGGATAACTATGGCTACACCTTC.

This clonotype occurred many times. This chain's CDR3 is CASGLANNEQFF. The CDR3 nucleotides read TGTGCTAGTGGTCTAGCGAACAATGAGCAGTTCTTC. The chain is built from TRBV12-5 and TRBJ2-1; D might be TRBD2 (6 bases). With 5 bases removed from V and 5 bases from J, the gap between germline ends came to 7 bases. Germline CDR1 is LGHNT and CDR2 is FRNRAP. The CDR3 spans 12 residues.

The sample holds many counts of this clonotype. The chain recombines TRBV18 with TRBJ1-2; perhaps TRBD1 as D (6 bases). The V and J ends lost 2 bases and 7 bases respectively, with 14 bases between them. The CDR3 is 14 residues long. Germline CDR1 KGHSH, CDR2 LQKENI. The CDR3 protein is CASSPGQGIFGYTF. The CDR3 DNA reads as TGTGCCAGCTCACCAGGTCAGGGGATATTTGGCTACACCTTC.

The rearrangement links TRBV6-1 to TRBJ2-5, with D perhaps being TRBD1 or TRBD2 (6 bases each). Per germline, CDR1 MNHNS and CDR2 SASEGT. CDR3 length equals 16 residues. Trimming took 5 bases from V and 4 from J, leaving 20 bases between them. CDR3 residues: CASSTRVGGVGETQYF. The CDR3 bases are TGTGCCAGCAGTACCCGCGTGGGGGGCGTTGGAGAGACCCAGTACTTC.

This clonotype was counted at least ten times. This chain connects TRBV11-1 to TRBJ1-1, with 9 bases aligning to TRBD1. The CDR3 runs 16 residues. Germline V CDR1 and CDR2: SGHAT, FQDESV (reference sequence). With 5 bases clipped from V and 6 bases from J, the junction kept 13 bases outside the gene matches. As DNA, the CDR3 is TGTGCCAGCAGCCAAGACTTAATCCGGGACAGGGCTGAAGCTTTCTTT. It yields the protein CASSQDLIRDRAEAFF.

This clonotype occurred many times. This sequence joins TRBV6-1 and TRBJ1-5; D remains ambiguous. V lost 6 bases and J lost 0, with 9 bases in between. CDR3 length equals 14 residues. The V gene's germline CDR1 is MNHNS and CDR2 SASEGT. The CDR3 protein is CASREPNSNQPQHF. The CDR3 DNA sequence: TGTGCCAGCAGAGAGCCGAATAGCAATCAGCCCCAGCATTTT.

This clonotype came up many times. V gene TRBV11-2 combines with J gene TRBJ2-1; TRBD2 might be the D (5 bases). The CDR3 runs to 15 residues. V was clipped by 5 bases and J by 2 bases, with 13 bases between them. Germline loops: CDR1 SGHAT, CDR2 FQNNGV. This CDR3 reads CASSPARGAYNEQFF. CDR3 coding DNA: TGTGCCAGCAGCCCTGCACGGGGAGCCTACAATGAGCAGTTCTTC.

About this clonotype: Just one base apart from a much larger clone, this may be a read error. Likely a read error: the CDR3 ends without its conserved phenylalanine or tryptophan. The chain employs TRBV29-1 and TRBJ2-1; TRBD2 might be the D (5 bases). Trimming left V 3 bases short and J 0 bases short, with 15 bases between. CDR1 and CDR2 from the germline V gene are SQVTM and ANQGSEA. This CDR3 has 16 amino acids. This CDR3 is CSVEPQREHSYNEQFL. The CDR3 nucleotides read TGCAGCGTTGAGCCTCAGAGGGAGCACTCCTACAATGAGCAGTTCCTC.